This T cell receptor (beta chain) stems from a study of blood T cell repertoires in COVID-19. As for the study in general: From the United States, Italy and Spain came samples of acute and convalescent COVID-19. In each case, the material was cDNA or gDNA derived from T cells, B-cell-depleted T cells, or PBMCs.

How the authors handled the data: Cell counts per sample came from amplifying reference gene primers. The method was immunoSEQ multiplex PCR; TCRdb's version includes in-frame clones alone and lacks a portion of them. V, J and clone size are those of that table, while D and trimming were read from the DNA. The sample lists tens of thousands of clones, approximately 82% occurring once. This clone came up a few times. Germline V gene lookup returns CDR1 SNHLY and CDR2 FYNNEI. The CDR3 sequence is 13 residues long. V was cut by 1 base and J by 10 bases, with 8 bases left in between. This chain uses TRBV2 with TRBJ1-6; D not resolved. This TCR came from a human donor in a cohort sampled during active COVID-19. Sequencing used peripheral blood. The CDR3 is CASSEVRESPLHF. The CDR3 DNA is TGTGCCAGCAGTGAAGTGCGCGAATCACCCCTCCACTTT.